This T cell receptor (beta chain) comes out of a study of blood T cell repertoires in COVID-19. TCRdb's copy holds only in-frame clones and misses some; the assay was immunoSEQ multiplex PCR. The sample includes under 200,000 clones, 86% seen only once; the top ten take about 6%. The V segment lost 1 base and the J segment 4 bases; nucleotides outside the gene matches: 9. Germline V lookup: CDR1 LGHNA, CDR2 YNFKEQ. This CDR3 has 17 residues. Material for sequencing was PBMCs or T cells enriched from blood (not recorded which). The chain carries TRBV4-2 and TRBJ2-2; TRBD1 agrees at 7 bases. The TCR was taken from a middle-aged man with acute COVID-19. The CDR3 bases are TGTGCCAGCAGCCAAGGATTCGGACAGGATTCCACCGGGGAGCTGTTTTTT. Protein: CASSQGFGQDSTGELFF.